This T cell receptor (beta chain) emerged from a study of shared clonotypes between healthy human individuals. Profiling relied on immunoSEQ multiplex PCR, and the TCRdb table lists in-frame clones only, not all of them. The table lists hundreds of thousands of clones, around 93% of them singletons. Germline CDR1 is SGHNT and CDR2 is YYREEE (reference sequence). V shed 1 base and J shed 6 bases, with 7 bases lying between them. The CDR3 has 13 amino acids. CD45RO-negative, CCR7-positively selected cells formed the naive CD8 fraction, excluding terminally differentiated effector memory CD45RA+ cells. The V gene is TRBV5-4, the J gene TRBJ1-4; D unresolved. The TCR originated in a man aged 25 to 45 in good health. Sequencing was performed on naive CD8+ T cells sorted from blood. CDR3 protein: CASSLLQDEKLFF. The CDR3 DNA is TGTGCCAGCAGCTTGCTCCAAGATGAAAAACTGTTTTTT.